This T cell receptor (beta chain) was captured in a study of T cell responses to AZD1222 COVID-19 vaccine. The repertoire was sequenced with immunoSEQ multiplex PCR; TCRdb's copy has only in-frame clones and lacks some. The repertoire holds some 190,000 clones, just over 90% seen once, with 1.5% to 2% in the top ten. Trimming shortened V by 8 bases and J by 3 bases, and 11 bases separated the two germline ends. CDR3 length: 13 amino acids. Germline-derived CDR1 and CDR2 are SNHLY and FYNNEI. This clone was counted a single time. The chain is built from TRBV2 and TRBJ1-5; D is perhaps TRBD1 (6 bases). Specimen: peripheral blood, collected 28 days after the second AZD1222 dose. The sequence was obtained from an adult who received the AZD1222 COVID-19 vaccine. The CDR3 DNA sequence: TGTGCCAGCCAAGGACAGCTCAATCAGCCCCAGCATTTT. It codes for CASQGQLNQPQHF.